Described below is a single T cell receptor (beta chain) sequence and its context. The antigen remains undetermined. The sample is drawn from a study of cytomegalovirus exposure and HLA in healthy donors. Study observations and caveats: Published work reported that the classifier diagnosed cytomegalovirus status with high specificity and sensitivity. It was found in a later analysis that first-cohort TCR clusters tended to co-occur in the 95 to 150 validation repertoires. TCR sequences were mostly rare, though some public TCRs occurred in many donors. As confirmed in vitro, a few CMV-associated chains were specific for CMV antigens.

Produced via immunoSEQ multiplex PCR; TCRdb's table is partial and in-frame only. In the table there are 150,000 to 200,000 clones, about 82% of which are singletons. The CDR3 length is 13 residues. The germline V and J ends were trimmed by 1 base and 4 bases, with 8 bases remaining between them. Germline V gives CDR1 SGDLS, CDR2 YYNGEE. Sequences were obtained from PBMCs. This clonotype was sampled from a woman under 30 in good health and CMV-seronegative. V and J are TRBV9 and TRBJ1-1, with D perhaps matching TRBD1 (5 bases). In DNA form, the CDR3 reads TGTGCCAGCAGCGTAAGACAGACCACTGAAGCTTTCTTT. Translation: CASSVRQTTEAFF.